The 32 T cell receptor beta chains below all came from one sample that was sequenced in a study of blood T cell repertoires in COVID-19. Profiling relied on immunoSEQ multiplex PCR, and the TCRdb table lists in-frame clones only, not all of them. This sample has about 300,000 clones, with around 85% found just once. The sequenced sample consisted of PBMCs or T cells enriched from blood (not recorded which). Receptors originate from a woman between 45 and 65 years old who had recovered from COVID-19.

This clone came up a few times. The J gene is TRBJ1-1, the V gene TRBV2, with 8 nucleotides matching TRBD1. Trimming cost V 9 bases and J 4 bases; bases outside gene matches: 4. Looked up from germline, CDR1 is SNHLY and CDR2 is FYNNEI. The CDR3 has 12 residues. The CDR3 here is CARIDRGTEAFF. The CDR3, as DNA: TGTGCCAGAATTGACAGGGGCACTGAAGCTTTCTTT.

Comments on this clone: Germline is not matched at one junction end, which may reflect a read error. Other nucleotide sequences in the sample specify the same CDR3. V and J are TRBV6-5 and TRBJ1-1; TRBD1 agrees at 8 bases. The germline CDR1 and CDR2 sequences are MNHEY and SVGAGI. The CDR3 length is 14 residues. The CDR3 DNA is TGTGCCAGCAGAACGGACAGGGTGAACACCGAAGCTTTCTTT. Amino acid sequence: CASRTDRVNTEAFF.

The rearrangement uses TRBV19 and TRBJ1-3; 7 bases align to TRBD1. CDR1 and CDR2 (germline): LNHDA, SQIVND (reference sequence). The V segment lost 5 bases and the J segment 2 bases; nucleotides outside the gene matches: 12. CDR3 size: 17 residues. CDR3 sequence: CASSLFWDRLTGNTIYF. CDR3 coding DNA: TGTGCCAGTAGTCTCTTCTGGGACAGACTTACTGGAAACACCATATATTTT.

This clone appeared once. The chain's CDR3 is CASSSTTLNTEAFF. In DNA form, the CDR3 reads TGTGCCAGCAGCTCGACAACGTTGAACACTGAAGCTTTCTTT. The V and J genes are TRBV7-9 and TRBJ1-1, with unresolved D. The ends were cut back, 4 bases at V and 0 bases at J, with 9 bases in the middle. The CDR3 is made up of 14 amino acids. Looked up from germline, CDR1 is SEHNR and CDR2 is FQNEAQ (reference sequence).

The gene calls are TRBV10-3 and TRBJ1-3, with D uncertain. V shed 0 bases and J shed 0 bases, with 12 bases lying between them. This CDR3 region has 17 residues. The germline V gene encodes CDR1 ENHRY and CDR2 SYGVKD. DNA for the CDR3: TGTGCCATCAGTGAGTCCTTGCAACTCTCCTCTGGAAACACCATATATTTT. This sequence encodes CAISESLQLSSGNTIYF.

The sample holds one count of this clone. The V and J genes are TRBV7-2 and TRBJ1-2; D is unresolved. CDR3 length: 16 amino acids. Trimming took off 3 bases at V and 0 bases at J, with 14 bases between the two ends. CDR1 is SGHTA, CDR2 FQGNSA, per germline. CDR3 in DNA: TGTGCCAGCAGCTTTAGGACTGCAGTTACTAACTATGGCTACACCTTC. This encodes CASSFRTAVTNYGYTF.

J is TRBJ2-2 and V is TRBV3-1 (or the pseudogene TRBV3-2); 12 bases are a match to TRBD2. In germline, CDR1 is LGHDT, CDR2 YNNKEL (reference sequence). Trimming removed 5 bases from V and 3 bases from J; junction bases left unmatched: 4. This CDR3 comprises 16 residues. The CDR3: CASSWGLAGDTGELFF. In nucleotides, the CDR3 is TGTGCCAGCAGCTGGGGACTAGCGGGCGACACCGGGGAGCTGTTTTTT.

This clone appeared a single time. The rearrangement links TRBV11-3 to TRBJ2-5; D may be TRBD1 (6 bases). This CDR3 is 16 amino acids long. V lost 5 bases to trimming and J lost 1 base, with 17 bases between them. In germline, CDR1 is SGHNT, CDR2 YENEEA. Here the CDR3 reads CASSQGQGLLQETQYF. The CDR3 nucleotides are TGTGCCAGCAGCCAGGGTCAGGGGCTGCTCCAAGAGACCCAGTACTTC.

The chain is built from TRBV5-1 and TRBJ2-5, with 8 bases identical to TRBD2. The germline gives CDR1 SGHRS, CDR2 YFSETQ. This CDR3 contains 15 residues. Losses at the gene ends were 4 bases for V and 2 bases for J; bases not matched to a gene: 7. CDR3 in amino acids: CASSRTSYGQETQYF. The CDR3 coding sequence is TGCGCCAGCAGCCGGACTAGCTACGGGCAAGAGACCCAGTACTTC.

The rearrangement joins TRBV6-5 to TRBJ1-1; weak D call: TRBD1 (5 bases). The CDR3 sequence is 13 residues long. V lost 6 bases to trimming and J lost 4 bases, with 12 bases between them. Germline lookup yields CDR1 MNHEY and CDR2 SVGAGI. This chain's CDR3 is CASRRQWGTEAFF. CDR3 sequence (DNA): TGTGCCAGCAGACGACAGTGGGGCACTGAAGCTTTCTTT.

The chain employs TRBV5-1 and TRBJ2-7, with 7 bases aligning to TRBD1. The CDR3 covers 14 residues. Germline CDR1 SGHRS, CDR2 YFSETQ. The junction had 5 bases not matched to a gene; V was cut back by 4 bases and J by 1 base. CDR3 loop: CASSANRGSYEQYF. The CDR3 bases are TGCGCCAGCAGCGCTAACAGGGGTTCCTACGAGCAGTACTTC.

The chain carries TRBV19 and TRBJ1-4; unclear D gene. V lost 6 bases and J 8 bases, leaving 10 bases between the germline ends. CDR3 length equals 12 residues. CDR1 is LNHDA and CDR2 is SQIVND in the germline V gene (reference sequence). CDR3 DNA: TGTGCCAGTAGGATCCGCGGCGAAAAACTGTTTTTT. It encodes CASRIRGEKLFF.

The genes are TRBV15 and TRBJ2-5, with 7 bases identical to TRBD2. The germline gives CDR1 LNHNV, CDR2 YYDKDF (reference sequence). CDR3 length: 13 residues. V trimming: 5 bases; J trimming: 5 bases; junction bases outside the gene matches: 5. The CDR3 region is CATSRMGGETQYF. CDR3 nucleotides: TGTGCCACCAGCCGGATGGGGGGGGAGACCCAGTACTTC.

The V call is TRBV3-1 (or the pseudogene TRBV3-2), the J call TRBJ1-2, with 9 positions matching TRBD1. The J segment lost 8 bases and the V segment lost 4 bases, leaving 8 bases of the junction unmatched. Germline assignment: CDR1 LGHDT and CDR2 YNNKEL (reference sequence). The CDR3 has 14 amino acids. CDR3 protein: CASSPLTGGRGYTF. The CDR3 nucleotides read TGTGCCAGCAGCCCCCTGACAGGGGGTAGGGGCTACACCTTC.

Regarding this clone: Other nucleotide sequences in the sample specify the same CDR3. The rearrangement uses TRBV20-1 and TRBJ1-2; no firm D call. Between the trimmed V and J ends, which lost 3 bases and 5 bases, there was a span of 7 bases. The CDR3 is 11 amino acids. Germline V gene data show CDR1 as DFQATT and CDR2 as SNEGSKA (reference sequence). The CDR3: CSASAGYGYTF. The CDR3 DNA reads TGCAGTGCTAGTGCGGGGTATGGCTACACCTTC.

This chain connects TRBV30 to TRBJ1-2, with D maybe TRBD1 (5 bases). This CDR3 region has 12 residues. The V and J ends lost 7 bases and 3 bases respectively, with 12 bases between them. CDR1 and CDR2 from the germline V gene are GTSNPN and SVGIG (reference sequence). The CDR3 loop reads CASTPGYYGYTF. In DNA, the CDR3 is TGTGCCTCCACTCCAGGGTACTATGGCTACACCTTC.

The V and J genes are TRBV27 and TRBJ1-6; D remains unclear. CDR1 and CDR2 from the germline V gene are MNHEY and SMNVEV (reference sequence). The CDR3 spans 13 residues. V was clipped by 8 bases and J by 11 bases, with 16 bases between them. CDR3 nucleotide sequence: TGTGCCAGCCAGGCGGGGATAATGGCACCCCTCCACTTT. This sequence encodes CASQAGIMAPLHF.

The V call is TRBV5-6, the J call TRBJ2-5; D might be TRBD2 (6 bases). CDR1 and CDR2 (germline): SGHDT, YYEEEE. V lost 0 bases, J lost 3 bases, and 15 bases lay in between. The CDR3 covers 16 residues. The CDR3 loop is CASSLADSGYKETQYF. CDR3 DNA sequence: TGTGCCAGCAGCTTGGCCGATAGCGGTTATAAAGAGACCCAGTACTTC.

CDR3 loop: CASKGGGNLRSTDTQYF. The CDR3 nucleotides are TGTGCCAGTAAAGGTGGCGGGAATCTTCGAAGCACAGATACGCAGTATTTT. This sequence joins TRBV19 and TRBJ2-3, with TRBD2 as a possible D gene (6 bases). The CDR3 extends over 17 amino acids. V gave up 7 bases and J gave up 0 bases, with 20 bases separating them. Germline-derived CDR1 and CDR2 are LNHDA and SQIVND (reference sequence).

This chain links TRBV30 with TRBJ2-5; TRBD1 might be the D (5 bases). From germline, CDR1 is GTSNPN and CDR2 SVGIG (reference sequence). V was shortened by 1 base and J by 7 bases, with 13 bases between the two germline ends. This CDR3 region has 13 residues. The CDR3 region has the DNA TGTGCCTGGAGTGGTATGGGCCAGGGGACCCAGTACTTC. The encoded protein is CAWSGMGQGTQYF.

This rearrangement joins TRBV6-5 to TRBJ2-7; 7 bases line up with TRBD1. CDR1 and CDR2 from the germline V gene are MNHEY and SVGAGI. V lost 0 bases, J lost 4 bases, and 9 bases stayed unmatched. This CDR3 has 16 residues. CDR3 sequence: CASSYSRTGGFYEQYF. CDR3 nucleotide sequence: TGTGCCAGCAGTTACTCGAGGACAGGAGGATTTTACGAGCAGTACTTC.

This chain connects TRBV19 to TRBJ1-2; 9 nucleotides align to TRBD1. Germline CDR1 and CDR2: LNHDA and SQIVND (reference sequence). The CDR3 sequence is 13 residues long. V was clipped by 5 bases and J by 8 bases; unmatched bases: 6. The CDR3 sequence: CASSSGQGDGYTF. In nucleotides, the CDR3 is TGTGCCAGTAGTTCGGGACAGGGCGACGGCTACACCTTC.

In nucleotides, the CDR3 is TGTGCCAGCCGAGTCTCCTATAATTCACCCCTCCACTTT. The encoded protein is CASRVSYNSPLHF. The V gene is TRBV28, the J gene TRBJ1-6, with D unresolved. The CDR3 length is 13 residues. Trimming stripped 8 bases from V and 0 bases from J, with 5 bases between. Germline lookup yields CDR1 MDHEN and CDR2 SYDVKM.

V and J are TRBV6-5 and TRBJ1-2, with D unresolved. The CDR3 sequence is 13 residues long. The V end lost 6 bases, the J end lost 2 bases, and 10 bases lay between the germline ends. CDR1 and CDR2 (germline): MNHEY, SVGAGI. The CDR3 coding sequence is TGTGCCAGCAGATATACAGAGAACTATGGCTACACCTTC. Its protein is CASRYTENYGYTF.

Comment on this clone: Other DNA sequences in the same sample also yield this CDR3. The V gene is TRBV7-2, the J gene TRBJ1-2, with a weak D call TRBD1 (5 bases). Deletions cut 3 bases from V and 1 base from J, with 6 bases between. The CDR3 has 13 residues. The germline V gene has CDR1 SGHTA and CDR2 FQGNSA. The CDR3 spells CASSFDSNYGYTF. In nucleotides, the CDR3 is TGTGCCAGCAGCTTCGACAGTAACTATGGCTACACCTTC. The full variable domain, rest sourced from reference TRBV7-2 and TRBJ1-2, is GAGVSQSPSNKVTEKGKDVELRCDPISGHTALYWYRQSLGQGLEFLIYFQGNSAPDKSGLPSDRFSAERTGGSVSTLTIQRTQQEDSAVYLCASSFDSNYGYTFGSGTRLTVV.

This sequence joins TRBV28 and TRBJ1-5; D possibly corresponds to TRBD1 (6 bases). V lost 6 bases and J lost 1, with 19 bases in between. This CDR3 is 17 amino acids long. Germline CDR1 reads MDHEN; CDR2 reads SYDVKM. CDR3 sequence: CASSPSAGGLSNQPQHF. CDR3 sequence (DNA): TGTGCCAGCAGCCCCTCGGCCGGGGGGCTCAGCAATCAGCCCCAGCATTTT.

This clone was recorded a few times. The genes are TRBV7-8 and TRBJ2-7; 9 bases match TRBD2. The CDR3 contains 14 residues. Germline CDR1 reads SGHVS; CDR2 reads FQNEAQ. After removal of 7 bases from V and 5 bases from J, the junction contained 9 bases not matched to a gene. The CDR3 loop reads CASTPWSGGHEQYF. The CDR3 nucleotides read TGTGCCAGCACCCCATGGAGCGGGGGGCACGAGCAGTACTTC.

This rearrangement joins TRBV7-8 to TRBJ2-5; no definite D call. The CDR3 covers 11 residues. In germline, CDR1 is SGHVS, CDR2 FQNEAQ. V was clipped by 5 bases and J by 4 bases, with 5 bases between them. CDR3 nucleotides: TGTGCCAGCAGCACACGAGAGACCCAGTACTTC. This gives the protein CASSTRETQYF. The whole variable domain, filled in from reference TRBV7-8 and TRBJ2-5, reads GAGVSQSPRYKVAKRGQDVALRCDPISGHVSLFWYQQALGQGPEFLTYFQNEAQLDKSGLPSDRFFAERPEGSVSTLKIQRTQQEDSAVYLCASSTRETQYFGPGTRLLVL.

Note on this clone: Other DNA sequences in the same sample also yield this CDR3. The chain joins TRBV19 to TRBJ1-1; D possibly corresponds to TRBD1 (5 bases). CDR3 length: 13 amino acids. Germline CDR1 reads LNHDA; CDR2 reads SQIVND (reference sequence). Deletions cut 5 bases from V and 1 base from J, with 8 bases between. The CDR3 loop reads CASSLQGNTEAFF. In DNA, the CDR3 is TGTGCCAGTAGTTTGCAGGGGAACACTGAAGCTTTCTTT.

The chain employs TRBV12-3 or TRBV12-4 and TRBJ2-7; no clear D. V lost 4 bases and J lost 4, with 5 bases in between. The CDR3 length is 11 residues. CDR3 nucleotides: TGTGCCAGCAGTTCATTTTACGAGCAGTACTTC. Translated, it gives CASSSFYEQYF.

The V and J genes are TRBV4-1 and TRBJ2-2; 8 nucleotides align to TRBD1. The CDR3 loop spans 15 amino acids. V shed 5 bases, J shed 3 bases, and the junction held 5 bases outside the gene matches. Germline CDR1 MGHRA, CDR2 YSYEKL. CDR3 in DNA: TGCGCCAGCAGCTTTGGGACAGGTTACACCGGGGAGCTGTTTTTT. Translation gives CASSFGTGYTGELFF.

In this sample, this clone turned up once. V usage is TRBV3-1 (or the pseudogene TRBV3-2) and J usage is TRBJ2-5, with 10 bases identical to TRBD2. J lost 1 base, V lost 3 bases, and 2 bases had no gene match. Germline values: CDR1 LGHDT, CDR2 YNNKEL (reference sequence). This CDR3 is 15 amino acids long. The CDR3 sequence is CASSQERGGQETQYF. The CDR3 DNA reads TGTGCCAGCAGCCAGGAGCGGGGGGGCCAAGAGACCCAGTACTTC.